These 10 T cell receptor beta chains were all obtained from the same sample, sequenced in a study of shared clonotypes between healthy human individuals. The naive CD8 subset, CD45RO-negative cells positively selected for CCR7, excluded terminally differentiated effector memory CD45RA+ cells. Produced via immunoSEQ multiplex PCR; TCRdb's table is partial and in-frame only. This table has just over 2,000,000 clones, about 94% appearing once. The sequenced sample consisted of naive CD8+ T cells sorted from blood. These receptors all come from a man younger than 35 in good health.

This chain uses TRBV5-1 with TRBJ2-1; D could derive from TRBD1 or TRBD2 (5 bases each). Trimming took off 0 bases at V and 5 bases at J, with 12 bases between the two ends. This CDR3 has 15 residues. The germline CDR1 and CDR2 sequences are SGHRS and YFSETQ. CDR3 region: CASSLGDLYDNEQFF. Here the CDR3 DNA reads TGCGCCAGCAGCTTGGGGGACCTTTATGACAATGAGCAGTTCTTC.

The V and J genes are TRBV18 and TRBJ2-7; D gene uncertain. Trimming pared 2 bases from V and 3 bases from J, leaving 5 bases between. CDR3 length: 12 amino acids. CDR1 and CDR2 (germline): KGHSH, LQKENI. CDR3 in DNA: TGTGCCAGCTCACCAAGTTTCTACGAGCAGTACTTC. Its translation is CASSPSFYEQYF.

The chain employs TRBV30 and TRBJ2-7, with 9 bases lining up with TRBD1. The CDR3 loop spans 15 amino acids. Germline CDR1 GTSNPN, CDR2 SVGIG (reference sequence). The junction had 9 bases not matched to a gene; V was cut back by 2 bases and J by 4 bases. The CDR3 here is CAWSSPRDRDYEQYF. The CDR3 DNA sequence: TGTGCCTGGAGTTCCCCCCGGGACAGGGATTACGAGCAGTACTTC.

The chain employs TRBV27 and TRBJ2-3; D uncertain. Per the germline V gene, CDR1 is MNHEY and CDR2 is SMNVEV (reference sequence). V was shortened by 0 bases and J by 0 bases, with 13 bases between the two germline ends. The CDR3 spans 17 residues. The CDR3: CASSLSGRITSTDTQYF. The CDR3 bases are TGTGCCAGCAGTTTATCGGGTCGGATTACTAGCACAGATACGCAGTATTTT.

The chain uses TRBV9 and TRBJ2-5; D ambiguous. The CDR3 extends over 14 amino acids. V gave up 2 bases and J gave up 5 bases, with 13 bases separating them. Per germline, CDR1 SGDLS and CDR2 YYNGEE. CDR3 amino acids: CASSVLGLEETQYF. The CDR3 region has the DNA TGTGCCAGCAGCGTCCTTGGCCTAGAGGAGACCCAGTACTTC.

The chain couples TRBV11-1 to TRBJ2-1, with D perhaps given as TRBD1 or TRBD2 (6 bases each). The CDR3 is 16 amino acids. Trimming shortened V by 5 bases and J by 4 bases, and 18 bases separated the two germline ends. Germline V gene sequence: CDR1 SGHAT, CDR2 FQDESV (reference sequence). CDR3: CASSPVEGGLYNEQFF. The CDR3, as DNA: TGTGCCAGCAGCCCAGTAGAGGGGGGCCTTTACAATGAGCAGTTCTTC.

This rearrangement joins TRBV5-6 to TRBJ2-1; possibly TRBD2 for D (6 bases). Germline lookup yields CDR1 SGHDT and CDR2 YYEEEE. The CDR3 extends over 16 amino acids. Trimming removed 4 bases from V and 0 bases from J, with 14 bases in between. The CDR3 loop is CASSELRGSSYNEQFF. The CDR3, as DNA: TGTGCCAGCAGCGAGCTCCGGGGGAGCTCCTACAATGAGCAGTTCTTC.

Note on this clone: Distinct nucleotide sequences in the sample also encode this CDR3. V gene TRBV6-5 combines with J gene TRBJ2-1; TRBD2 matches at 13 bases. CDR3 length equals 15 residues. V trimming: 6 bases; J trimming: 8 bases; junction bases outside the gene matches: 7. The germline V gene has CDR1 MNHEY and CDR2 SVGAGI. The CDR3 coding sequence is TGTGCCAGCAGCCCTTGGACTAGCGGGGGCGATGAGCAGTTCTTC. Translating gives CASSPWTSGGDEQFF.

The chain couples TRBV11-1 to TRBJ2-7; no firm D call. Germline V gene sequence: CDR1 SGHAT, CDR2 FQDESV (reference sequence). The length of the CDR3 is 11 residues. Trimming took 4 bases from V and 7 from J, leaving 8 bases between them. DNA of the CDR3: TGTGCCAGCAGCTACCTCGGTGAGCAGTACTTC. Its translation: CASSYLGEQYF.

CDR3 bases: TGCGCCAGCAGCCAACAGGATAGGGCCTACGAGCAGTACTTC. Protein: CASSQQDRAYEQYF. The chain combines TRBV4-1 with TRBJ2-7; D remains ambiguous. With 2 bases removed from V and 2 bases from J, the gap between germline ends came to 10 bases. This CDR3 is 14 amino acids long. The germline V gene has CDR1 MGHRA and CDR2 YSYEKL.